This TCR beta chain was sequenced for a study of blood T cell repertoires in COVID-19. Authors' methods: Cell counts per sample came from amplifying reference gene primers. TCRdb's table, derived via immunoSEQ multiplex PCR, lists solely in-frame clones and lacks some. V, J and clone size are taken as reported in that table, and D and trimming were inferred from the DNA itself. The sample consists of roughly 260,000 clones, under 95% of them appearing once. This clone was found once. Trimming shortened V by 3 bases and J by 3 bases, and 14 bases separated the two germline ends. CDR3 length: 15 amino acids. In germline, CDR1 is SGHAT, CDR2 FQNNGV. Enrollees, about 18 to 89 years old, lived in about two dozen US areas. Participant-reported clinical history was the basis for cohort assignment. Recovered status in Cohort 3 required two negative PCRs, clearance, or symptom resolution.

The sample comprised PBMCs or T cells enriched from blood (not recorded which). The sequence derives from a woman between 18 and 30 years old who had recovered from COVID-19. The genes are TRBV11-2 and TRBJ1-2; D is perhaps TRBD1 (5 bases). DNA for the CDR3: TGTGCCAGCAGCTTTTACACAGGAATTGACTATGGCTACACCTTC. Its protein is CASSFYTGIDYGYTF.